Listed below are T cell receptor beta chains from one sample, sequenced in a study of T-cell reconstitution after alpha-beta-depleted transplantation in children. MiXCR, applied by TCRdb to the PCR reads, yields one record per CDR3 protein. The table includes about 610,000 distinct CDR3 sequences, about 10% detected once. This specimen consisted of PBMCs from the stem cell graft donor, obtained from the stem cell graft. These receptor sequences come from a human donor who donated a stem cell graft to a child with acute myeloid leukemia. The conserved cysteine and the conserved F or W are not part of the CDR3 here. Only part of the rows carry a size: once, few, many, or a class if the clone is expanded.

clone_size j_call cdr3_length v_call cdr3_aa
many TRBJ2-7 13 TRBV7-9 ASSLVGSEVHEQY
few TRBJ2-3 12 TRBV28 ASRGGSSTDTQY
NA TRBJ2-7 12 TRBV4-3 ASSQGDTNYEQY
NA TRBJ2-6 13 TRBV28 ASSATGTRGNVLT
few TRBJ2-1 11 TRBV9 ASKGSGDNEQF
NA TRBJ2-1 21 TRBV4-3 ASSQVATSGRAEYPSSYNEQF
few TRBJ2-3 12 TRBV10-3 AIRADASTDTQY
many TRBJ2-7 12 TRBV20-1 SARDRLAVYEQY
few TRBJ1-1 11 TRBV5-1 ASSLVGWSEAF
many TRBJ2-7 13 TRBV7-2 ASSPYTGGYEQYY
few TRBJ2-7 13 TRBV20-1 SASLPGQGTYEQY
many TRBJ2-1 12 TRBV20-1 SAGRGGPYNEQF
many TRBJ2-4 15 TRBV7-2 ASSIVSGTGTKNIQY
NA TRBJ2-7 13 TRBV7-2 ASSVSIAWTPEQY